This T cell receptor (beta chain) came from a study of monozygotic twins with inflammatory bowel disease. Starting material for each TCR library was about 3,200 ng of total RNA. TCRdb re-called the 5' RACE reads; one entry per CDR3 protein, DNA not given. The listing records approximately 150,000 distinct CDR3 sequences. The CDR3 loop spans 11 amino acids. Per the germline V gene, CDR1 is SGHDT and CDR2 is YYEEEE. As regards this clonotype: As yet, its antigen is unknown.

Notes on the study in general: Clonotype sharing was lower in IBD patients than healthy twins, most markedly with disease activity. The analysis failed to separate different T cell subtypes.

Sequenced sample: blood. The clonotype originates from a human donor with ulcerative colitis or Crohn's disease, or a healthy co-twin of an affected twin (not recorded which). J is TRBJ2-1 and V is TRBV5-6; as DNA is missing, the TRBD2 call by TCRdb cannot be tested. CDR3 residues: CASSLESGLVF.